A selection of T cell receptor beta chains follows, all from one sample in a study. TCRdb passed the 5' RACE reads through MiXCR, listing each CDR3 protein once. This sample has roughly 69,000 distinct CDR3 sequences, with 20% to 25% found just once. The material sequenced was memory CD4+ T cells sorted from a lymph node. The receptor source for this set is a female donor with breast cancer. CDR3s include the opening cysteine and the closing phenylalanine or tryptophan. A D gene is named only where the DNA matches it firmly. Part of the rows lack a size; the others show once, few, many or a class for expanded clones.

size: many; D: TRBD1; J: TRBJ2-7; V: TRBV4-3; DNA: TGCGCCAGCAGCCAAGGAGGGACAGGGGCCCACGAGCAGTACTTC; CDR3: CASSQGGTGAHEQYF
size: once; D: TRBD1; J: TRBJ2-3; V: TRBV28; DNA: TGTGCCAGCAGTTTCGGGACAGGGGACACAGATACGCAGTATTTT; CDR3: CASSFGTGDTDTQYF
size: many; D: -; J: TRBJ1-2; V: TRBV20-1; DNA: TGCAGTGCTAGCCCCCTGACAGATTATGGCTACACCTTC; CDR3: CSASPLTDYGYTF
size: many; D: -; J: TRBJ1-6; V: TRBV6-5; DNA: TGTGCCAGCTCAGTACAGAGGAATTCACCCCTCCACTTT; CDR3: CASSVQRNSPLHF
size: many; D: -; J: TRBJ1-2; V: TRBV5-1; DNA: TGCGCCAGCAGCCCAGGGACGTACTATGGCTACACCTTC; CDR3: CASSPGTYYGYTF
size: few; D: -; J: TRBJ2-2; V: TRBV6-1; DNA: TGTGCCAGCAGTGATGACAGCCGTACGAACACCGGGGAGCTGTTTTTT; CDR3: CASSDDSRTNTGELFF
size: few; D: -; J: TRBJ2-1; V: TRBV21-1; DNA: TGTGCCAGCAGCAAAGTGGGGGGTGAGCAGTTCTTC; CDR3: CASSKVGGEQFF
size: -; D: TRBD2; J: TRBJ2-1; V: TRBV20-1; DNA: TGCAGTGCTAGCCGGGGGGACCCCTCCTACAATGAGCAGTTCTTC; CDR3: CSASRGDPSYNEQFF
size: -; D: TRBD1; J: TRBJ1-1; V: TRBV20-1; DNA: TGCAGTGCCTCCGGGACAGCCTCGAATACTAAAGCTTTCTTT; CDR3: CSASGTASNTKAFF
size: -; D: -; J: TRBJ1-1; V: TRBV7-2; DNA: TGTGCCAGCAGCTTAGCGACAGCCATGAACACTGAAGCTTTCTTT; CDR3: CASSLATAMNTEAFF
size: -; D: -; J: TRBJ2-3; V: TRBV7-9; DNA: TGTGCCAGCAGCTTATTGACCCCGATCGCGACAGATACGCAGTATTTT; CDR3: CASSLLTPIATDTQYF
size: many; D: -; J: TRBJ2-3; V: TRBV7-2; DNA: TGTGCCAGCAGCTTAGCGGGAGGAAGGGGCACAGATACGCAGTATTTT; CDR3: CASSLAGGRGTDTQYF
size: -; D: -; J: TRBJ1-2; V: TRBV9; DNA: TGTGCCAGCAGCGAGAGTAGTGGCGGGAACTATGGCTACACCTTC; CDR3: CASSESSGGNYGYTF